This TCR beta chain was sequenced for a study of beta chain features in type 1 diabetes. V lost 0 bases and J lost 5; bases outside the gene matches: 12. CDR1 and CDR2 (germline): SGHNT, YYREEE (reference sequence). The CDR3 sequence is 17 residues long. Regarding the study as a whole: Fewer insertions but more deletions were seen at VDJ junctions in type 1 diabetes patients. All four CD4+ subsets from Type 1 diabetes patients carried moderately but significantly shorter TCRB CDR3s.

Isolated RNA was reverse transcribed in full, so expressed TCRB transcripts were sequenced. Naive, central memory and regulatory T cell samples averaged roughly 3.6 million reads. Generated by immunoSEQ multiplex PCR, the TCRdb table keeps only in-frame clones and is missing some. The table shows roughly 700,000 clones, with roughly 13% occurring only once. There are a few counts of this clone. Its antigen is not identified. The chain has TRBV5-4 and TRBJ2-3, with 7 bases aligning to TRBD1. The sample comprised naive CD4+ T cells from blood. This clonotype was sampled from a man between 18 and 35 years old with type 1 diabetes. Here the CDR3 DNA reads TGTGCCAGCAGCTTGGTTGGGGACAGACTTAGGAGAGATACGCAGTATTTT. The encoded protein is CASSLVGDRLRRDTQYF. The whole variable domain, remainder taken from reference TRBV5-4 and TRBJ2-3, is ETGVTQSPTHLIKTRGQQVTLRCSSQSGHNTVSWYQQALGQGPQFIFQYYREEENGRGNFPPRFSGLQFPNYSSELNVNALELDDSALYLCASSLVGDRLRRDTQYFGPGTRLTVL.